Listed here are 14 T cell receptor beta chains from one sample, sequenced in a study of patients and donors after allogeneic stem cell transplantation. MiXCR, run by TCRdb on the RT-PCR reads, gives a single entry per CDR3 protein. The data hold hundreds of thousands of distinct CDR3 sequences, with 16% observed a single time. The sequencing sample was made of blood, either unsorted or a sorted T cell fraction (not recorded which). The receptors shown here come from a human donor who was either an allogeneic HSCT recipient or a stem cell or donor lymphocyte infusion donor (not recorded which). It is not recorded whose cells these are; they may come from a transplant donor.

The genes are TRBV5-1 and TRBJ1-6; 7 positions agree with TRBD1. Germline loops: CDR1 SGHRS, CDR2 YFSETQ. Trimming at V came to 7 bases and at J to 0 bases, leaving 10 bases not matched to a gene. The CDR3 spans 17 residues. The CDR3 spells CASVKGAISSYNSPLHF. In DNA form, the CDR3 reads TGCGCCAGCGTTAAGGGGGCCATCAGCTCCTATAATTCACCCCTCCACTTT.

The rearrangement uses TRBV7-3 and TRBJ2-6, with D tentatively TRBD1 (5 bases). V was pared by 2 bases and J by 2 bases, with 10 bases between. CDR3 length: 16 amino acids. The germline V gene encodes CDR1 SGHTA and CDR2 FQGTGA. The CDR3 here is CASSLLQGAGANVLTF. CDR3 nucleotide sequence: TGTGCCAGCAGCTTACTTCAGGGCGCTGGGGCCAACGTCCTGACTTTC.

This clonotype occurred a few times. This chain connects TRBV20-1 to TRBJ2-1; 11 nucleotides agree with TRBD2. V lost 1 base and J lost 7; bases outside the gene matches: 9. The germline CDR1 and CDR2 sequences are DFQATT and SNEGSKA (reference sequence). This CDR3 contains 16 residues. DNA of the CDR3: TGCAGTGCTAGAGGCGAACCTAGCGGGGGGAGAAATGAGCAGTTCTTC. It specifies CSARGEPSGGRNEQFF.

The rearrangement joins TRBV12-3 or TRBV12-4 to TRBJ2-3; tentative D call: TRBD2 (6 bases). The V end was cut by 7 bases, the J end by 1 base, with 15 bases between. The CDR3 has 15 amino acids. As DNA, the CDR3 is TGTGCCAGCACTAAATCGTGGGGGGGCACAGATACGCAGTATTTT. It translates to CASTKSWGGTDTQYF.

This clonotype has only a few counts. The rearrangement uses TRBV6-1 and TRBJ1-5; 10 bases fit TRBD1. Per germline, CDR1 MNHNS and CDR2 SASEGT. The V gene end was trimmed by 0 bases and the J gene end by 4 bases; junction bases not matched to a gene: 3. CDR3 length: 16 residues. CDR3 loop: CASSEARTGGNQPQHF. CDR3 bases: TGTGCCAGCAGTGAAGCGCGGACAGGGGGAAATCAGCCCCAGCATTTT.

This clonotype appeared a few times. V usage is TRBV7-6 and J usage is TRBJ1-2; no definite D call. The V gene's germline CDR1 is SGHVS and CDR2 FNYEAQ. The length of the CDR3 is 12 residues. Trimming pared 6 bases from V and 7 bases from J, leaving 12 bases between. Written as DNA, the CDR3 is TGTGCCAGCAGTAGGGTAATTGGTGGCTACACCTTC. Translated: CASSRVIGGYTF. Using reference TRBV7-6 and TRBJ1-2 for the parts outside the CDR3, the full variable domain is GAGVSQSPRYKVTKRGQDVALRCDPISGHVSLYWYRQALGQGPEFLTYFNYEAQQDKSGLPNDRFSAERPEGSISTLTIQRTEQRDSAMYRCASSRVIGGYTFGSGTRLTVV.

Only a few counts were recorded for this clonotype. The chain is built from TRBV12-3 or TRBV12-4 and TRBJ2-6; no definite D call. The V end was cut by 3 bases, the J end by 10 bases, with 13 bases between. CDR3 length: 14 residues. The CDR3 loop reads CASSFRQASNVLTF. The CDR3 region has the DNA TGTGCCAGCAGTTTTCGGCAGGCATCGAACGTCCTGACTTTC.

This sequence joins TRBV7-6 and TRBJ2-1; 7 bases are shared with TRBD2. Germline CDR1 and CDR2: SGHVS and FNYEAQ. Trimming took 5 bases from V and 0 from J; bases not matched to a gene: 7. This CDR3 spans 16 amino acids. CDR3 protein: CASSPSGTSSYNEQFF. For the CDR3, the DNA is TGTGCCAGCAGCCCGAGCGGGACGAGCTCCTACAATGAGCAGTTCTTC.

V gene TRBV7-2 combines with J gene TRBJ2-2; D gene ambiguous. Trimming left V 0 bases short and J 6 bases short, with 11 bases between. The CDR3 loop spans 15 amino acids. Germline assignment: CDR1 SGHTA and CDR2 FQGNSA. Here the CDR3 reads CASSLAPSVSGELFF. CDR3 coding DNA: TGTGCCAGCAGCTTAGCTCCATCCGTTTCCGGGGAGCTGTTTTTT.

The CDR3 loop is CASSLRGDRGRPSNQPQHF. DNA of the CDR3: TGCGCCAGCAGCTTGAGGGGGGACAGGGGGCGTCCTAGCAATCAGCCCCAGCATTTT. The V and J genes are TRBV5-1 and TRBJ1-5; TRBD1 matches 12 bases. The CDR3 has 19 residues. Trimming cost V 1 base and J 0 bases; bases outside gene matches: 8. CDR1 SGHRS and CDR2 YFSETQ come from the germline V gene. Looking up the rest from reference TRBV5-1 and TRBJ1-5 gives the full variable domain: KAGVTQTPRYLIKTRGQQVTLSCSPISGHRSVSWYQQTPGQGLQFLFEYFSETQRNKGNFPGRFSGRQFSNSRSEMNVSTLELGDSALYLCASSLRGDRGRPSNQPQHFGDGTRLSIL.

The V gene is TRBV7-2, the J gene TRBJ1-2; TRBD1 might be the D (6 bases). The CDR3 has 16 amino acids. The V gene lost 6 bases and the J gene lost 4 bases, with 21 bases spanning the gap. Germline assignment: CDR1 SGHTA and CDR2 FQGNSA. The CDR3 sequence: CASRGDTYGWTYGYTF. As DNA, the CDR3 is TGTGCCAGCAGGGGGGACACATACGGGTGGACCTATGGCTACACCTTC.

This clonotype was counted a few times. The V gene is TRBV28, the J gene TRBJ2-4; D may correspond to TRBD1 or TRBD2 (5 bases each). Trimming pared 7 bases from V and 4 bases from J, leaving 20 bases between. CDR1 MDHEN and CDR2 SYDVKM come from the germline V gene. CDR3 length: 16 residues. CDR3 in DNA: TGTGCCAGCACTTCCCCCCCAGGGACGGCGAAAAACATTCAGTACTTC. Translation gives CASTSPPGTAKNIQYF.

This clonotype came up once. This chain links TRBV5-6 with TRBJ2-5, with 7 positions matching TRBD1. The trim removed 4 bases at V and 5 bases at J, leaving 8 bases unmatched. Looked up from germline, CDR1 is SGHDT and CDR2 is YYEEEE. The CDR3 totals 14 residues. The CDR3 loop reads CASSKTGVVETQYF. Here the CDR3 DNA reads TGTGCCAGCAGCAAAACAGGGGTGGTCGAGACCCAGTACTTC.

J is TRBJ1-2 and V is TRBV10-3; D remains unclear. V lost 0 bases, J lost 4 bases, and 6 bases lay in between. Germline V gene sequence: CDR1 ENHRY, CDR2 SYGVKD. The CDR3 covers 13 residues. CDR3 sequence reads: CAISESKAYGYTF. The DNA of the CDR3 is TGTGCCATCAGTGAGTCTAAGGCCTATGGCTACACCTTC.